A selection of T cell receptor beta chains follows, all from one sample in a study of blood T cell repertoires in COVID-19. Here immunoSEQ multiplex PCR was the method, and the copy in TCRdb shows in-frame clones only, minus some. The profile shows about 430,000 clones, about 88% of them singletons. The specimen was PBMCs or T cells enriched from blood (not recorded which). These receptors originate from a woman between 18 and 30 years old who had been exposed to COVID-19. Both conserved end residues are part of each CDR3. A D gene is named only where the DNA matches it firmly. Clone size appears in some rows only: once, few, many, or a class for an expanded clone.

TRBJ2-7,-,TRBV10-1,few,CASGDTLNGEQYF,TGCGCCAGCGGGGACACCCTGAATGGGGAGCAGTACTTC
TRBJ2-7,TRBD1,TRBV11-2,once,CASSLESRGLPSYEQYF,TGTGCCAGCAGCTTAGAGTCGAGGGGGCTCCCCTCCTACGAGCAGTACTTC
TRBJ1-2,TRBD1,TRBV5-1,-,CASSLTGQGSYGYTF,TGCGCCAGCAGCTTGACGGGACAGGGATCCTATGGCTACACCTTC
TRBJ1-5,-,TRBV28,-,CASSADQGYSNQPQHF,TGTGCCAGCAGTGCTGACCAGGGATATAGCAATCAGCCCCAGCATTTT
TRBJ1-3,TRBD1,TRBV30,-,CAWSEKTGRLGNTIYF,TGTGCCTGGAGTGAAAAGACAGGGCGGCTTGGAAACACCATATATTTT
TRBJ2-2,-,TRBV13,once,CASSLSEGRRELFF,TGTGCCAGCAGCTTATCTGAGGGAAGGCGGGAGCTGTTTTTT
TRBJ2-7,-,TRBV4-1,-,CASSQEPSDRSYEQYF,TGCGCCAGCAGCCAAGAGCCTAGCGATCGATCCTACGAGCAGTACTTC
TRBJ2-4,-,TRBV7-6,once,CASSLESGIENIQYF,TGTGCCAGCAGCTTAGAAAGCGGAATAGAAAACATTCAGTACTTC
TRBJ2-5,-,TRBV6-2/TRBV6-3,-,CASSYRGGDETQYF,TGTGCCAGCAGTTACCGCGGCGGGGATGAGACCCAGTACTTC
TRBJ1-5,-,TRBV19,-,CASSFGQNSNQPQHF,TGTGCCAGTAGTTTCGGACAGAATAGCAATCAGCCCCAGCATTTT
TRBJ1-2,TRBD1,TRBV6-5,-,CASRGTGVANYGYTF,TGTGCCAGCAGGGGAACAGGGGTAGCTAACTATGGCTACACCTTC
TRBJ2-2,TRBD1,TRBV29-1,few,CSVASGGSGELFF,TGCAGCGTCGCCTCAGGGGGCAGCGGGGAGCTGTTTTTT
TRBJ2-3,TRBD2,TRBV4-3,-,CASSQGSTSGVDTQYF,TGCGCCAGCAGCCAAGGTAGCACTAGCGGGGTTGATACGCAGTATTTT
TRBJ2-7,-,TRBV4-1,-,CASSQVGSGEQYF,TGCGCCAGCAGCCAAGTCGGTAGCGGCGAGCAGTACTTC
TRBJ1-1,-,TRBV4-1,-,CASSQGTPNTEAFF,TGCGCCAGCAGCCAGGGGACACCCAACACTGAAGCTTTCTTT
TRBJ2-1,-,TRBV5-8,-,CASSRTDNRVSDNEQFF,TGTGCCAGCAGCCGAACAGACAACAGGGTAAGCGACAATGAGCAGTTCTTC
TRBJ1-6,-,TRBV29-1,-,CSVVDSWGDHNSPLHF,TGCAGCGTTGTAGACTCCTGGGGGGACCATAATTCACCCCTCCACTTT
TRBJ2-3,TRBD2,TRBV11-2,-,CASSRASGGNTQYF,TGTGCCAGCAGCAGGGCTAGCGGGGGGAATACGCAGTATTTT
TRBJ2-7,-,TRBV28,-,CASTQEGHEQYF,TGTGCCAGCACCCAGGAGGGCCACGAGCAGTACTTC
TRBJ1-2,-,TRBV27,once,CASSLSGGGYTF,TGTGCCAGCAGTTTATCCGGGGGTGGCTACACCTTC
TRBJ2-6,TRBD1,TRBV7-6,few,CASSAGGAGANVLTF,TGTGCCAGCAGCGCAGGGGGCGCTGGGGCCAACGTCCTGACTTTC
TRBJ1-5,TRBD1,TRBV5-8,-,CASSLEGAGGNQPQHF,TGTGCCAGCAGCTTGGAGGGGGCAGGGGGCAATCAGCCCCAGCATTTT
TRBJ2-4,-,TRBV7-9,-,CASSKQGGVAKNIQYF,TGTGCCAGCAGCAAACAAGGGGGGGTAGCCAAAAACATTCAGTACTTC